This TCR beta chain was sequenced in a study of human T cells and chemical hapten exposure. This clonotype has only a few counts. Germline CDR1 reads LGHNA; CDR2 reads YSLEER. V gave up 4 bases and J gave up 5 bases, with 11 bases separating them. The CDR3 is 13 residues long. Researchers extracted total RNA from unfractionated whole blood. A single record per CDR3 protein comes from TCRdb applying MiXCR to the 5' RACE reads. The data hold approximately 81,000 distinct CDR3 sequences, with approximately 8% observed a single time. The chain carries TRBV4-3 and TRBJ1-1, with D perhaps TRBD1 (6 bases). This TCR derives from a male donor in good health. CDR3 in DNA: TGCGCCAGCAGCCTACAGGGAGGGACTGAAGCTTTCTTT. Protein product: CASSLQGGTEAFF.